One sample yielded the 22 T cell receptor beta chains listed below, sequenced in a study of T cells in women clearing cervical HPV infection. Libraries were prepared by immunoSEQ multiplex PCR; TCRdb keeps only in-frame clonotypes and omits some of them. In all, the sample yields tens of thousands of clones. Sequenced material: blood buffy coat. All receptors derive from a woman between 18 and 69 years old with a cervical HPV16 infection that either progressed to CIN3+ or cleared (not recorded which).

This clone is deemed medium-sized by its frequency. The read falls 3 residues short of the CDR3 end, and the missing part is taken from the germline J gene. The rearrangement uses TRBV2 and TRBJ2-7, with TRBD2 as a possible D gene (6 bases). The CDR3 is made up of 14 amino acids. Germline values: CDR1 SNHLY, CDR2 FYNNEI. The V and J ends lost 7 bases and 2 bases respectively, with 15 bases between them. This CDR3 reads CASKTRGTAYEQYF. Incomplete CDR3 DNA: TGTGCCAGCAAAACGCGGGGAACCGCCTACGAG.

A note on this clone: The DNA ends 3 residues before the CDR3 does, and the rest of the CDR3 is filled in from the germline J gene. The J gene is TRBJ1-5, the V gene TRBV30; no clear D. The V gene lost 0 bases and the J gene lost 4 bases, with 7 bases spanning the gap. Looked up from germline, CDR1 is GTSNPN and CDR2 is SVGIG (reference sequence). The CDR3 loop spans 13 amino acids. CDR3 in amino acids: CAWSVKGNQPQHF. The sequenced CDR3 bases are TGTGCCTGGAGTGTGAAGGGTAATCAGCCC. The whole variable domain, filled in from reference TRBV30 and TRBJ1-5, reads SQTIHQWPATLVQPVGSPLSLECTVEGTSNPNLYWYRQAAGRGLQLLFYSVGIGQISSEVPQNLSASRPQDRQFILSSKKLLLSDSGFYLCAWSVKGNQPQHFGDGTRLSIL.

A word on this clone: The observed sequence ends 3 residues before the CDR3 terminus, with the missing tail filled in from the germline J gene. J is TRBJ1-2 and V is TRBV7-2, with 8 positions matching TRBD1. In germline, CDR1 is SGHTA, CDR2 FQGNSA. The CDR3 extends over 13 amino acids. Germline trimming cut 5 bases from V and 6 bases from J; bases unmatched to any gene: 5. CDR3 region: CASSLAGGDGYTF. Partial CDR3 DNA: TGTGCCAGCAGCCTGGCAGGGGGCGATGGC.

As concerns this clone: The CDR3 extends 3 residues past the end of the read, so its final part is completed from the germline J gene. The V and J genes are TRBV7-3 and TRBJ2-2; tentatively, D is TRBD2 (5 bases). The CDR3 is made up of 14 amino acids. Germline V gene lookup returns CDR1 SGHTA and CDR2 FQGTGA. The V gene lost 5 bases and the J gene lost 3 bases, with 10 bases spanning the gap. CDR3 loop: CASSQLGDTGELFF. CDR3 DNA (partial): TGTGCCAGCAGCCAACTAGGTGACACCGGGGAG.

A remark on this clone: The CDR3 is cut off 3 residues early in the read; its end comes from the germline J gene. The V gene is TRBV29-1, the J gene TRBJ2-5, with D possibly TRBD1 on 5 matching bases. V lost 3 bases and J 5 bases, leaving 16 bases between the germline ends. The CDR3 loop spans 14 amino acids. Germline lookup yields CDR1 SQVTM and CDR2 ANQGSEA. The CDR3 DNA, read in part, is TGCAGCGTTGATAGGGCGGCAGGGCGGGAGACC. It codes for CSVDRAAGRET. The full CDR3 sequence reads CSVDRAAGRETQYF. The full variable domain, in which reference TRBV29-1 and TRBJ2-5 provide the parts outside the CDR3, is SAVISQKPSRDICQRGTSLTIQCQVDSQVTMMFWYRQQPGQSLTLIATANQGSEATYESGFVIDKFPISRPNLTFSTLTVSNMSPEDSSIYLCSVDRAAGRETQYFGPGTRLLVL.

The CDR3 is CASLPGQGASYEQYF. CDR3 DNA (partial): TGTGCCAGCCTCCCCGGTCAGGGCGCTTCCTACGAG. This chain connects TRBV19 to TRBJ2-7; maybe TRBD1 (5 bases). Read sequence stops 3 residues before the CDR3 end, and the germline J gene provides the missing end. The CDR3 covers 15 residues. V lost 9 bases and J lost 1, with 19 bases in between. Germline V gives CDR1 LNHDA, CDR2 SQIVND (reference sequence).

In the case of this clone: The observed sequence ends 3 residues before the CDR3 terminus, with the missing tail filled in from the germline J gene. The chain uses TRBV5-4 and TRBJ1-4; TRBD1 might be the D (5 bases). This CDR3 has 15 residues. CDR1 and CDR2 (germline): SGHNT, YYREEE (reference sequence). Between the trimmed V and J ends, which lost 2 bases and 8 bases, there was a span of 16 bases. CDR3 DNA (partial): TGTGCCAGCAGCTTTAGAGGCAGGGCAAACGAAAAA. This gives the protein CASSFRGRANEK. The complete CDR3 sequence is CASSFRGRANEKLFF. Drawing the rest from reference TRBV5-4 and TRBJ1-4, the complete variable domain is ETGVTQSPTHLIKTRGQQVTLRCSSQSGHNTVSWYQQALGQGPQFIFQYYREEENGRGNFPPRFSGLQFPNYSSELNVNALELDDSALYLCASSFRGRANEKLFFGSGTQLSVL.

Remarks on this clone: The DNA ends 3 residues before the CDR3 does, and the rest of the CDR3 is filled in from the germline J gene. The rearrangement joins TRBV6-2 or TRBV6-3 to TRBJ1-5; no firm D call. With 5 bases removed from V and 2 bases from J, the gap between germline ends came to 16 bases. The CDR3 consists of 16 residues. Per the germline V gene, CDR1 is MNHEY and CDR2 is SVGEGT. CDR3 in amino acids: CASSGPRGSGNQPQHF. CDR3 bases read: TGTGCCAGCAGTGGCCCTAGAGGTTCCGGCAATCAGCCC.

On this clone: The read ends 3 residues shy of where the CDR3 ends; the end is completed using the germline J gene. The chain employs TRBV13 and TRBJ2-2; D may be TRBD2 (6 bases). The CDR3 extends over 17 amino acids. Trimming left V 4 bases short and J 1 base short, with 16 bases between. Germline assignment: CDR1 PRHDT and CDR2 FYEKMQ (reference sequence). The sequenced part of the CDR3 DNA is TGTGCCAGCAGCTCGTTTGGCGGGAAAGGGAACACCGGGGAG. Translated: CASSSFGGKGNTGE. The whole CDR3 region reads CASSSFGGKGNTGELFF.

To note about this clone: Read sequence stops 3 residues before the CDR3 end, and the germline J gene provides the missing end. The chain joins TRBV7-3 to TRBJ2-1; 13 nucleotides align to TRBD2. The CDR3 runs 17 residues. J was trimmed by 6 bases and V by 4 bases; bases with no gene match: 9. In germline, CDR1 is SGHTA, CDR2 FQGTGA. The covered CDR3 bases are TGTGCCAGCAGCTCCCCGGGACTAGCGGGGCCCAGCAATGAG. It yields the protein CASSSPGLAGPSNE. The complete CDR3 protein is CASSSPGLAGPSNEQFF.

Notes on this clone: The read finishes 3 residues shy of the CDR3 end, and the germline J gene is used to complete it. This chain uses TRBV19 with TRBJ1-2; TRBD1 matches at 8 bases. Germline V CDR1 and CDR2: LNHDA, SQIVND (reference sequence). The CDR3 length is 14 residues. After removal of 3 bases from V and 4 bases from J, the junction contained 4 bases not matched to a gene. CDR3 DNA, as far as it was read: TGTGCCAGTAGTATCAGGGGGCAGGGCTATGGC. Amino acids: CASSIRGQGYG. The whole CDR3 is CASSIRGQGYGYTF.

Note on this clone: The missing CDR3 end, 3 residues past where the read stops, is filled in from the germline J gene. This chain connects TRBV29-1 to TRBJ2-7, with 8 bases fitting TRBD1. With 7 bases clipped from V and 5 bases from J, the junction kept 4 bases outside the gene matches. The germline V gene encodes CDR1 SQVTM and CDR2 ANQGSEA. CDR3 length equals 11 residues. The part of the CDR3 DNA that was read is TGCAGCGGAACAGGGGGACACGAG. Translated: CSGTGGHE. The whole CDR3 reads CSGTGGHEQYF.

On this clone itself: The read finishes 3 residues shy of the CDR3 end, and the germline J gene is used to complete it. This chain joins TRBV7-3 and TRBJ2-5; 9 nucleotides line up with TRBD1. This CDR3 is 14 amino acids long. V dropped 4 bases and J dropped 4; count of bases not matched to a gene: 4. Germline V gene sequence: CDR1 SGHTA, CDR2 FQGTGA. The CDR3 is CASSSTGGGETQYF. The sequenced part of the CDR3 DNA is TGTGCCAGCAGCTCGACAGGGGGAGGAGAGACC.

This CDR3 reads CASSLIGGFHYGYTF. Incomplete CDR3 DNA: TGTGCCAGCAGCTTGATTGGAGGGTTTCACTATGGC. The chain couples TRBV13 to TRBJ1-2; D is undetermined. The sequenced fragment ends 3 residues before the CDR3 boundary, so the rest is inferred from the germline J gene. V was pared by 3 bases and J by 3 bases, with 14 bases between. The CDR3 sequence is 15 residues long. The germline V gene has CDR1 PRHDT and CDR2 FYEKMQ (reference sequence).

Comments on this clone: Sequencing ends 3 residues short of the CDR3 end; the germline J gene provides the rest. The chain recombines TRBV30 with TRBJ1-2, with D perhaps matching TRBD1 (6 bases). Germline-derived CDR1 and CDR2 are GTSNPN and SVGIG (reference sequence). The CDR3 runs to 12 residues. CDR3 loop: CAWRAAGATYTF. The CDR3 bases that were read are TGTGCCTGGAGAGCCGCGGGGGCTACC.

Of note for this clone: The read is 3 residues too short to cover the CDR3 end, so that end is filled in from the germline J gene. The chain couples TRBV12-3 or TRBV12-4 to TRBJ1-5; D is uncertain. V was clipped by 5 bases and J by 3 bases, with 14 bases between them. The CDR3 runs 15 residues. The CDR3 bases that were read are TGTGCCAGCAGTCTCCCCAGGCAGTTCAATCAGCCC. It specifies CASSLPRQFNQP. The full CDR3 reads CASSLPRQFNQPQHF.

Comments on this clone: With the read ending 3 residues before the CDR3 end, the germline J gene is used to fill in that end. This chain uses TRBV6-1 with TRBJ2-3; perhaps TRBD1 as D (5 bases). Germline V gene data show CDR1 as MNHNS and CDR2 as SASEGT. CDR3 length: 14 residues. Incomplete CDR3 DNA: TGTGCCAGCAGTGAGCAGGGTGGCAATCAGCCG. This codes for CASSEQGGNQP. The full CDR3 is CASSEQGGNQPQYF.

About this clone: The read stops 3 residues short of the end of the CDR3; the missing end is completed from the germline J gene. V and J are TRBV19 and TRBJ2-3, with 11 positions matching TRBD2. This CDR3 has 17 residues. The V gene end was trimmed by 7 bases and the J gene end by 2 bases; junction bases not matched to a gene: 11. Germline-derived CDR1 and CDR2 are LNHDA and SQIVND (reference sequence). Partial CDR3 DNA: TGTGCCAGTACCACGGGGGCGACTAGCGGGGTCACAGATACG. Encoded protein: CASTTGATSGVTDT. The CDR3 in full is CASTTGATSGVTDTQYF.

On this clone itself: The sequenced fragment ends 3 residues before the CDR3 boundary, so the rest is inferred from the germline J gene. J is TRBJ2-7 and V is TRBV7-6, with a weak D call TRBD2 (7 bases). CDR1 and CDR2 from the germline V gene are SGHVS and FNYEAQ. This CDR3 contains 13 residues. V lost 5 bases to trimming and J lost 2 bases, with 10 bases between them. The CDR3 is CASSGGGPYEQYF. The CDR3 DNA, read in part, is TGTGCCAGCAGCGGGGGGGGGCCCTACGAG.

CDR3 loop: CASSSEGETQYF. CDR3 DNA (partial): TGTGCCAGCAGCTCGGAGGGAGAGACC. The chain couples TRBV7-2 to TRBJ2-5; D might be TRBD2 (6 bases). The DNA ends 3 residues before the CDR3 does, and the rest of the CDR3 is filled in from the germline J gene. Germline V gene data show CDR1 as SGHTA and CDR2 as FQGNSA. The CDR3 loop spans 12 amino acids. The ends were cut back, 4 bases at V and 4 bases at J, with 7 bases in the middle.

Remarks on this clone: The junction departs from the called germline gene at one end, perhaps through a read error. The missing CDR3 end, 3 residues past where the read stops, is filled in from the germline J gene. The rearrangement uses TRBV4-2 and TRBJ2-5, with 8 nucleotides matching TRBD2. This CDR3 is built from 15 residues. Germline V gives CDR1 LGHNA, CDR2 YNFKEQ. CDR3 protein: CASSHTGGVLETQYF. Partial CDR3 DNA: TGCGCCAGCAGCCATACGGGAGGGGTATTAGAGACC.

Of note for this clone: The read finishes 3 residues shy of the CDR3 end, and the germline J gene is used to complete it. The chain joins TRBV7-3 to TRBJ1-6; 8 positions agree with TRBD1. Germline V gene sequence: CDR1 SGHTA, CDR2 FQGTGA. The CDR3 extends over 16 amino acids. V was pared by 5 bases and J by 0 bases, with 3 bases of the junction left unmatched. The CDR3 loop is CASSRGQGSYNSPLHF. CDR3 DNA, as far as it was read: TGTGCCAGCAGCCGCGGACAGGGCTCCTATAATTCACCC. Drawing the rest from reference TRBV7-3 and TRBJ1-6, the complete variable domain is GAGVSQTPSNKVTEKGKYVELRCDPISGHTALYWYRQSLGQGPEFLIYFQGTGAADDSGLPNDRFFAVRPEGSVSTLKIQRTERGDSAVYLCASSRGQGSYNSPLHFGNGTRLTVT.